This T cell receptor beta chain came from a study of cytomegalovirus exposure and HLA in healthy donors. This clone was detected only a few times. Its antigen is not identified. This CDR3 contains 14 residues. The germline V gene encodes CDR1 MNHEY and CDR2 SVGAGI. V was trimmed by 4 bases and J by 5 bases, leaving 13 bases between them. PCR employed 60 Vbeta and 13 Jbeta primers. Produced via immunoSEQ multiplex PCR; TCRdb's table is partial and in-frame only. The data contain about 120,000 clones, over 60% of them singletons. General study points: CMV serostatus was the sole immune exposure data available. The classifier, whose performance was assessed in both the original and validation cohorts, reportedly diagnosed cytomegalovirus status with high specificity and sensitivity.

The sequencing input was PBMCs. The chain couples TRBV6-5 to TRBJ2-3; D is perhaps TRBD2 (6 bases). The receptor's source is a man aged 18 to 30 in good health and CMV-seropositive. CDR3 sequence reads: CASSSRVGGDTQYF. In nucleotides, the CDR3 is TGTGCCAGCAGTTCCCGGGTGGGAGGAGATACGCAGTATTTT.